This TCR beta chain derives from a study of T cells in women clearing cervical HPV infection. Across the study: No precancer developed; the control's incident HPV16 infection cleared within 12 months. The study, taken as a whole, reports: Each sample's T-cell count was unknown, possibly confounding richness. Controls had more TRBV6-7 (0.16%) than cases (approximately 0.11%).

The CDR3 totals 15 residues. J was trimmed by 4 bases and V by 1 base; bases with no gene match: 8. CDR1 is DFQATT, CDR2 SNEGSKA, per germline (reference sequence). Points on this clone: Its cognate antigen is unknown. The read gets to within 3 residues of the CDR3 end, and the germline J gene fills in the rest.

immunoSEQ multiplex PCR used an average of about 1,200 ng genomic DNA. Generated by immunoSEQ multiplex PCR, the TCRdb table keeps only in-frame clones and is missing some. The sample holds approximately 18,000 clones. Material for sequencing was blood buffy coat. The clonotype comes from a woman between 18 and 70 years old with a cervical HPV16 infection that either progressed to CIN3+ or cleared (not recorded which). The chain is built from TRBV20-1 and TRBJ2-5, with TRBD1 identical over 8 bases. The CDR3 is CSARADTGGRETQYF. The sequenced part of the CDR3 DNA is TGCAGTGCTAGAGCCGATACAGGGGGTCGAGAGACC.